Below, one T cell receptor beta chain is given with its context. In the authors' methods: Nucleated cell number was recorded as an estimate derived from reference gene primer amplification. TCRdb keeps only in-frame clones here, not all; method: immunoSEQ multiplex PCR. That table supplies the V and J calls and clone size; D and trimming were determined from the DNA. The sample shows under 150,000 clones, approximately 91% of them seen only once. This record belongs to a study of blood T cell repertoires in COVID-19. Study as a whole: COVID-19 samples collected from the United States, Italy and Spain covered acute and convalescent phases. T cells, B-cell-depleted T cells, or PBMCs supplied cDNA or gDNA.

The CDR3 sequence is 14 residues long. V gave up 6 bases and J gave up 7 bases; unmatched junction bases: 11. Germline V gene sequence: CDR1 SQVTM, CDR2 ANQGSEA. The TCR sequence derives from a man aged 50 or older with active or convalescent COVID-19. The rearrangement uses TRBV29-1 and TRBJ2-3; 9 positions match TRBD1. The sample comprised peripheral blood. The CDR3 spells CSVRTGDRANTQYF. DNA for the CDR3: TGCAGCGTCCGGACAGGGGATCGAGCAAATACGCAGTATTTT.